These 6 T cell receptor beta chains originate from one sample sequenced in a study of cytomegalovirus exposure and HLA in healthy donors. Use of 60 Vbeta and 13 Jbeta primers characterized the PCR. The data were produced by immunoSEQ multiplex PCR, yet TCRdb's version contains in-frame clones alone and is incomplete. The table shows roughly 130,000 clones, with about three fifths occurring only once. The sequencing input was PBMCs. The receptors shown here come from a male donor in good health and CMV-seronegative.

The chain recombines TRBV5-4 with TRBJ2-2; TRBD1 matches at 8 bases. Germline CDR1 reads SGHNT; CDR2 reads YYREEE (reference sequence). Germline trimming cut 6 bases from V and 2 bases from J; bases unmatched to any gene: 3. The CDR3 extends over 14 amino acids. In DNA, the CDR3 is TGTGCCAGCATGGACAGGGCAAACACCGGGGAGCTGTTTTTT. Translating it yields CASMDRANTGELFF.

On this clone itself: Other DNA variants within this sample encode the same CDR3. The genes are TRBV19 and TRBJ2-7; D not certain. Deletions cut 3 bases from V and 1 base from J, with 7 bases between. Germline V gene sequence: CDR1 LNHDA, CDR2 SQIVND (reference sequence). The CDR3 loop spans 13 amino acids. CDR3 residues: CASSIPNSYEQYF. For the CDR3, the DNA is TGTGCCAGTAGTATCCCCAATTCCTACGAGCAGTACTTC.

The genes are TRBV5-6 and TRBJ1-5; D remains unclear. The CDR3 is 16 residues long. V shed 3 bases and J shed 4 bases, with 17 bases lying between them. Germline CDR1 reads SGHDT; CDR2 reads YYEEEE. CDR3: CASSSLLRQENQPQHF. CDR3 coding DNA: TGTGCCAGCAGCTCCCTGTTGCGTCAGGAAAATCAGCCCCAGCATTTT.

In DNA form, the CDR3 reads TGTGCCAGCAGCTCCATGGAGACCCAGTACTTC. It encodes CASSSMETQYF. The chain couples TRBV5-4 to TRBJ2-5, with D hard to call. The germline gives CDR1 SGHNT, CDR2 YYREEE (reference sequence). V dropped 3 bases and J dropped 5 bases, with 5 bases sitting between them. The CDR3 is 11 amino acids.

The V gene is TRBV30, the J gene TRBJ2-1, with D unclear. Germline CDR1 GTSNPN, CDR2 SVGIG (reference sequence). The CDR3 spans 13 residues. Trimming left V 0 bases short and J 5 bases short, with 8 bases between. In DNA form, the CDR3 reads TGTGCCTGGAGTGTCAGGCCCCACAATGAGCAGTTCTTC. Translated: CAWSVRPHNEQFF.

About this clone: Its ends do not fully match the called genes, so a read error is possible. The V and J genes are TRBV27 and TRBJ1-6; D remains unclear. The CDR3 extends over 17 amino acids. CDR1 and CDR2 (germline): MNHEY, SMNVEV (reference sequence). In DNA form, the CDR3 reads TGTGCCGGCAGTTTACGCGGCGTGGCAAAGCCCAATTCACCCCTCCACTTT. Protein sequence: CAGSLRGVAKPNSPLHF.